This TCR beta chain originates from a study of T cell repertoires in cytomegalovirus infection. About the research overall: Recently identified HLA-C-restricted CMV epitopes were used, and well-studied HLA-B-restricted CMV epitopes were used as well. Matching HLA type, along with CMV infection, was indicated by public TCR beta signatures.

V lost 5 bases, J lost 0 bases, and 6 bases stayed unmatched. This CDR3 contains 15 residues. In germline, CDR1 is MNHEY, CDR2 SMNVEV (reference sequence). In this sample, this clonotype turned up many times. The antigen is undetermined. Study findings and constraints: Clonotypes of TCR beta that were HLA-C-restricted and CMV-specific dominated the ex vivo response. CMV carriers having the relevant HLA were flagged by cumulative public TCR beta family frequency.

TCRdb reanalysed the reads using MiXCR and keeps one entry per CDR3 protein. The sample has over 250,000 distinct CDR3 sequences; 20% to 25% are singletons. The receptor was derived from a human donor in good health (CMV status not recorded). Some clones in this sample may be carry-over from other donors' samples. This chain joins TRBV27 and TRBJ2-5, with 7 bases fitting TRBD1. Sample: cultured PBMCs, taken from culture after CMV antigen stimulation. The CDR3, as DNA: TGTGCCAGCAGTGAATCGACAGGGAACCAAGAGACCCAGTACTTC. Translated: CASSESTGNQETQYF.